These 29 T cell receptor beta chains came from one sample sequenced in a study of radiation and T cells in renal cell carcinoma. Produced via immunoSEQ multiplex PCR; TCRdb's table is partial and in-frame only. The sample has about 120,000 clones; about four fifths are singletons. Time point denoted: blood 2 weeks post-SBRT. Treatment given: 15 Gy SBRT to primary tumor, nephrectomy 4 weeks later. The sequencing here drew on blood, taken from a patient whose treatment included radiotherapy and nephrectomy. Every receptor here comes from a man between 45 and 60 years old with renal cell carcinoma.

The chain has TRBV9 and TRBJ2-3; no clear D. V lost 2 bases to trimming and J lost 7 bases, with 8 bases between them. Germline V gene data show CDR1 as SGDLS and CDR2 as YYNGEE. This CDR3 is built from 12 residues. CDR3 nucleotide sequence: TGTGCCAGCAGCGTCTCGGCGAATACGCAGTATTTT. Its protein is CASSVSANTQYF.

The chain combines TRBV7-2 with TRBJ1-2; D not resolved. Germline CDR1 reads SGHTA; CDR2 reads FQGNSA. The CDR3 runs 13 residues. V was pared by 1 base and J by 2 bases, with 5 bases between. The DNA for the CDR3 is TGTGCCAGCAGCTTAGGGGAGAACTATGGCTACACCTTC. Translated, it gives CASSLGENYGYTF. Drawing the rest from reference TRBV7-2 and TRBJ1-2, the complete variable domain is GAGVSQSPSNKVTEKGKDVELRCDPISGHTALYWYRQSLGQGLEFLIYFQGNSAPDKSGLPSDRFSAERTGGSVSTLTIQRTQQEDSAVYLCASSLGENYGYTFGSGTRLTVV.

The chain uses TRBV7-6 and TRBJ2-7, with 10 bases lining up with TRBD2. Trimming cost V 4 bases and J 5 bases; bases outside gene matches: 8. The CDR3 has 15 amino acids. Germline values: CDR1 SGHVS, CDR2 FNYEAQ. CDR3 nucleotides: TGTGCCAGCAGCTCGAGCGGGGGGGCTTTCGACGAGCAGTACTTC. Residues: CASSSSGGAFDEQYF.

A remark on this clone: Other nucleotide sequences in the sample specify the same CDR3. The chain is built from TRBV18 and TRBJ2-5; D is possibly TRBD1 (5 bases). Trimming stripped 1 base from V and 4 bases from J, with 10 bases between. This CDR3 region has 14 residues. Germline V lookup: CDR1 KGHSH, CDR2 LQKENI. The CDR3 DNA follows: TGTGCCAGCTCACCACTTGACAGAGGAGAGACCCAGTACTTC. It translates to CASSPLDRGETQYF.

This clone has at least ten counts. The chain links TRBV7-2 to TRBJ2-1; 9 nucleotides agree with TRBD2. Germline V gene sequence: CDR1 SGHTA, CDR2 FQGNSA. The CDR3 sequence is 14 residues long. V was clipped by 1 base and J by 6 bases; unmatched bases: 1. The DNA of the CDR3 is TGTGCCAGCAGCTTAGGCGGGGGGGCCAATGAGCAGTTCTTC. It is translated as CASSLGGGANEQFF.

This clone came up a few times. The genes are TRBV5-1 and TRBJ2-7; TRBD1 agrees at 8 bases. Per germline, CDR1 SGHRS and CDR2 YFSETQ. The CDR3 is 14 residues long. The trim removed 4 bases at V and 3 bases at J, leaving 6 bases unmatched. The CDR3 DNA reads TGCGCCAGCAGCCTCGGACAGGGAAACTACGAGCAGTACTTC. It is translated as CASSLGQGNYEQYF.

As DNA, the CDR3 is TGTGCCAGTAGTAGTGCGGGTCTAATCACAGATACGCAGTATTTT. Amino acids: CASSSAGLITDTQYF. The chain is built from TRBV19 and TRBJ2-3; D might be TRBD2 (5 bases). CDR3 length: 15 residues. V gave up 4 bases and J gave up 2 bases, with 13 bases separating them. Germline assignment: CDR1 LNHDA and CDR2 SQIVND (reference sequence). The full variable domain, with the rest looked up from reference TRBV19 and TRBJ2-3, is DGGITQSPKYLFRKEGQNVTLSCEQNLNHDAMYWYRQDPGQGLRLIYYSQIVNDFQKGDIAEGYSVSREKKESFPLTVTSAQKNPTAFYLCASSSAGLITDTQYFGPGTRLTVL.

This clone was recorded once. The chain carries TRBV6-5 and TRBJ1-5; D might be TRBD1 (6 bases). Germline values: CDR1 MNHEY, CDR2 SVGAGI. The CDR3 spans 13 residues. Trimming stripped 5 bases from V and 3 bases from J, with 8 bases between. The CDR3 region is CASSRTDNQPQHF. CDR3 DNA: TGTGCCAGCAGTCGGACAGACAATCAGCCCCAGCATTTT.

V is TRBV11-2 and J is TRBJ1-6; TRBD1 matches at 8 bases. CDR1 and CDR2 from the germline V gene are SGHAT and FQNNGV. The CDR3 length is 16 residues. V shed 0 bases and J 6 bases; nucleotides not matched to a gene: 4. This CDR3 is CASSLETGAGNSPLHF. CDR3 in DNA: TGTGCCAGCAGCTTAGAGACAGGGGCAGGTAATTCACCCCTCCACTTT.

The rearrangement links TRBV6-6 to TRBJ2-1, with 7 bases identical to TRBD2. The CDR3 runs 14 residues. The V and J ends lost 10 bases and 8 bases, in that order; junction bases with no gene match: 14. Germline V gene data show CDR1 as MNHNY and CDR2 as SVGAGI (reference sequence). The CDR3: CATSRTSAGDEQFF. In DNA, the CDR3 is TGTGCCACCTCGCGGACTAGTGCCGGCGATGAGCAGTTCTTC.

The chain couples TRBV11-1 to TRBJ2-7; D not certain. The V and J ends lost 1 base and 4 bases respectively, with 11 bases between them. The germline CDR1 and CDR2 sequences are SGHAT and FQDESV (reference sequence). The CDR3 spans 14 residues. The CDR3, as DNA: TGTGCCAGCAGCTTAGGGTCCCTTGGGTACGAGCAGTACTTC. Its translation: CASSLGSLGYEQYF.

The chain carries TRBV7-9 and TRBJ1-1; a possible D gene is TRBD1 (6 bases). Germline V gene lookup returns CDR1 SEHNR and CDR2 FQNEAQ (reference sequence). V was clipped by 4 bases and J by 4 bases, with 22 bases between them. The CDR3 is 17 amino acids. The CDR3 here is CASSSKGGGQGSTEAFF. CDR3 sequence (DNA): TGTGCCAGCAGCTCAAAGGGGGGCGGTCAAGGGAGCACTGAAGCTTTCTTT.

The chain links TRBV9 to TRBJ1-2; 9 bases are a match to TRBD1. The J segment lost 3 bases and the V segment lost 4 bases, leaving 4 bases of the junction unmatched. The germline gives CDR1 SGDLS, CDR2 YYNGEE. The CDR3 runs 14 residues. CDR3 sequence (DNA): TGTGCCAGCAGCTCCACAGGGGGCCACTATGGCTACACCTTC. This encodes CASSSTGGHYGYTF.

The chain has TRBV7-9 and TRBJ1-2, with TRBD1 as a possible D gene (5 bases). The CDR3 extends over 13 amino acids. CDR1 is SEHNR, CDR2 FQNEAQ, per germline (reference sequence). V was shortened by 0 bases and J by 4 bases, with 6 bases between the two germline ends. The CDR3 coding sequence is TGTGCCAGCAGCTTAGCAGGGGTCTATGGCTACACCTTC. Translating gives CASSLAGVYGYTF.

The rearrangement uses TRBV16 and TRBJ1-1; 9 positions agree with TRBD1. This CDR3 spans 15 amino acids. V lost 6 bases and J lost 0; bases outside the gene matches: 5. Germline CDR1 is KGHSY and CDR2 is FQNENV. CDR3 in amino acids: CASSPDRGMNTEAFF. DNA of the CDR3: TGTGCCAGCAGTCCCGACAGGGGGATGAACACTGAAGCTTTCTTT.

CDR3 sequence: CASSLAGTTVNEQYF. CDR3 sequence (DNA): TGTGCCAGCAGCTTAGCCGGGACAACGGTCAACGAGCAGTACTTC. The rearrangement uses TRBV13 and TRBJ2-7, with D possibly matching TRBD1 (6 bases). The CDR3 covers 15 residues. V gave up 1 base and J gave up 5 bases, with 15 bases separating them. Germline CDR1 PRHDT, CDR2 FYEKMQ (reference sequence).

The chain employs TRBV9 and TRBJ2-3; 7 bases are a match to TRBD2. This CDR3 spans 19 amino acids. The V gene end was trimmed by 4 bases and the J gene end by 2 bases; junction bases not matched to a gene: 19. Germline V gene lookup returns CDR1 SGDLS and CDR2 YYNGEE. CDR3: CASSSGEGRLAFFTDTQYF. As DNA, the CDR3 is TGTGCCAGCAGCTCCGGGGAGGGGAGACTAGCCTTTTTCACAGATACGCAGTATTTT.

V is TRBV7-2 and J is TRBJ2-3; D is perhaps TRBD2 (5 bases). The CDR3 loop spans 15 amino acids. V was pared by 8 bases and J by 3 bases, with 18 bases between. Germline lookup yields CDR1 SGHTA and CDR2 FQGNSA. CDR3 DNA sequence: TGTGCCAGCGCGGCCGCCCGGAGCGGAACAGATACGCAGTATTTT. Protein sequence: CASAAARSGTDTQYF.

V is TRBV6-1 and J is TRBJ1-5; D not resolved. V lost 5 bases and J 3 bases, leaving 11 bases between the germline ends. The CDR3 totals 14 residues. The germline gives CDR1 MNHNS, CDR2 SASEGT. CDR3 DNA sequence: TGTGCCAGCAGTTTAGAGGAGCTCAATCAGCCCCAGCATTTT. Amino acids: CASSLEELNQPQHF.

The gene calls are TRBV27 and TRBJ2-1, with TRBD2 matching over 10 bases. CDR3 length equals 17 residues. After removal of 2 bases from V and 7 bases from J, the junction contained 11 bases not matched to a gene. From germline, CDR1 is MNHEY and CDR2 SMNVEV (reference sequence). The CDR3 coding sequence is TGTGCCAGCAGTTTAATCTGGGGAGCGGGAGGGCTGAATGAGCAGTTCTTC. Its translation: CASSLIWGAGGLNEQFF.

The chain joins TRBV5-8 to TRBJ1-1; D not resolved. This CDR3 region has 13 residues. Germline V CDR1 and CDR2: SGHTS, YDEGEE. Trimming took 5 bases from V and 6 from J, leaving 14 bases between them. The CDR3 DNA reads TGTGCCAGCAGGCAAAGTTATACCGCTGAAGCTTTCTTT. As protein: CASRQSYTAEAFF.

Many counts were recorded for this clone. The chain employs TRBV5-8 and TRBJ2-5, with a tentative D call TRBD2 (5 bases). The CDR3 consists of 14 residues. CDR1 is SGHTS, CDR2 YDEGEE, per germline. V lost 5 bases, J lost 6 bases, and 17 bases lay in between. The CDR3 is CASSWTRAPKTQYF. The CDR3 DNA sequence: TGTGCCAGCAGTTGGACGCGGGCCCCCAAGACCCAGTACTTC. The full variable domain, its missing parts supplied by reference TRBV5-8 and TRBJ2-5, is EAGVTQSPTHLIKTRGQQATLRCSPISGHTSVYWYQQALGLGLQFLLWYDEGEERNRGNFPPRFSGRQFPNYSSELNVNALELEDSALYLCASSWTRAPKTQYFGPGTRLLVL.

The chain recombines TRBV5-6 with TRBJ2-1; the match to TRBD2 covers 7 bases. With V trimmed by 0 bases and J by 3 bases, 6 bases remained unmatched. This CDR3 has 16 amino acids. Germline CDR1 is SGHDT and CDR2 is YYEEEE. The CDR3 DNA reads as TGTGCCAGCAGCTTGGAAAAGGCTAGCGGCTACAATGAGCAGTTCTTC. Protein product: CASSLEKASGYNEQFF.

This clone was counted a few times. The rearrangement uses TRBV4-1 and TRBJ2-1; the match to TRBD2 covers 12 bases. Germline V CDR1 and CDR2: MGHRA, YSYEKL. J was trimmed by 8 bases and V by 0 bases; bases with no gene match: 8. This CDR3 region has 17 residues. The CDR3 coding sequence is TGCGCCAGCAGCCAAGATGCGGCTAGCGGGGGGGCTTATGAGCAGTTCTTC. It specifies CASSQDAASGGAYEQFF.

This chain connects TRBV4-3 to TRBJ2-7; D possibly corresponds to TRBD2 (6 bases). The CDR3 runs 17 residues. Germline V gene data show CDR1 as LGHNA and CDR2 as YSLEER. V was cut by 0 bases and J by 4 bases, with 19 bases left in between. CDR3 bases: TGCGCCAGCAGCCAAGATCAGGGATCTAGCGACTCGTACGAGCAGTACTTC. As protein: CASSQDQGSSDSYEQYF.

The chain recombines TRBV6-6 with TRBJ2-3; no clear D gene. The CDR3 totals 14 residues. Per the germline V gene, CDR1 is MNHNY and CDR2 is SVGAGI (reference sequence). V was pared by 2 bases and J by 1 base, with 7 bases between. Written as DNA, the CDR3 is TGTGCCAGCAGTTACACCACCCGCACAGATACGCAGTATTTT. This codes for CASSYTTRTDTQYF.

The table lists this clone with a few counts. The chain couples TRBV18 to TRBJ2-7; 7 bases are a match to TRBD1. Germline values: CDR1 KGHSH, CDR2 LQKENI. The CDR3 runs 16 residues. The V segment lost 2 bases and the J segment 1 base; nucleotides outside the gene matches: 8. CDR3 DNA: TGTGCCAGCTCACCAACCCCGGGACAGAAGTCCTACGAGCAGTACTTC. Protein product: CASSPTPGQKSYEQYF.

The rearrangement uses TRBV7-3 and TRBJ2-7; 8 nucleotides agree with TRBD1. With V trimmed by 1 base and J by 1 base, 6 bases remained unmatched. Germline values: CDR1 SGHTA, CDR2 FQGTGA. This CDR3 is 16 amino acids long. The CDR3 nucleotides are TGTGCCAGCAGCTTAAGCGCAGGGGGCGCGTCCTACGAGCAGTACTTC. Amino acid sequence: CASSLSAGGASYEQYF.

The chain combines TRBV6-1 with TRBJ2-5; weak D call: TRBD1 (5 bases). Trimming pared 2 bases from V and 5 bases from J, leaving 18 bases between. The CDR3 spans 16 residues. Germline assignment: CDR1 MNHNS and CDR2 SASEGT. CDR3 sequence reads: CASSENAIGVGETQYF. CDR3 nucleotides: TGTGCCAGCAGTGAAAACGCTATAGGGGTAGGGGAGACCCAGTACTTC.